Following are 24 T cell receptor beta chains from one sample sequenced in a study of blood T cell repertoires in COVID-19. Assay: immunoSEQ multiplex PCR; the TCRdb copy retains only in-frame clones and omits some. The table has 130,000 or so clones, about three quarters seen once. Material for sequencing was peripheral blood. The receptor source for this set is a woman in her seventies with acute or convalescent COVID-19.

The chain joins TRBV30 to TRBJ2-7; TRBD1 might be the D (5 bases). The CDR3 is 13 amino acids. Germline V gene data show CDR1 as GTSNPN and CDR2 as SVGIG (reference sequence). V was pared by 1 base and J by 0 bases, with 7 bases between. The CDR3 nucleotides are TGTGCCTGGAGTGCGGACACCTCCTACGAGCAGTACTTC. Protein: CAWSADTSYEQYF.

This clone was counted a single time. This chain links TRBV28 with TRBJ2-1; 8 bases map to TRBD2. The CDR3 has 16 amino acids. The germline V gene has CDR1 MDHEN and CDR2 SYDVKM. The V gene end was trimmed by 3 bases and the J gene end by 4 bases; junction bases not matched to a gene: 8. CDR3 region: CASSLPSGRAYNEQFF. CDR3 bases: TGTGCCAGCAGTTTGCCGAGCGGGAGAGCGTACAATGAGCAGTTCTTC.

CDR3 amino acids: CAISTGGRNEQFF. In DNA form, the CDR3 reads TGTGCCATCAGTACAGGGGGCCGGAATGAGCAGTTCTTC. The rearrangement uses TRBV10-3 and TRBJ2-1; 9 bases align to TRBD1. CDR1 is ENHRY and CDR2 is SYGVKD in the germline V gene. This CDR3 region has 13 residues. The trim removed 5 bases at V and 7 bases at J, leaving 3 bases unmatched.

The table lists this clone with a few counts. The rearrangement joins TRBV7-2 to TRBJ2-3; TRBD2 aligns across 10 bases. Germline assignment: CDR1 SGHTA and CDR2 FQGNSA. The V and J ends lost 3 bases and 4 bases, in that order; junction bases with no gene match: 16. The CDR3 runs to 19 residues. CDR3 sequence: CASSFTGLAGVIRADTQYF. The CDR3 nucleotides are TGTGCCAGCAGCTTTACGGGGCTAGCGGGAGTTATCAGAGCAGATACGCAGTATTTT.

V gene TRBV7-9 combines with J gene TRBJ1-1, with 7 nucleotides matching TRBD1. The CDR3 covers 14 residues. V was pared by 6 bases and J by 0 bases, with 4 bases of the junction left unmatched. Germline values: CDR1 SEHNR, CDR2 FQNEAQ (reference sequence). CDR3 sequence: CASRGTDMNTEAFF. The CDR3 nucleotides read TGTGCCAGCAGGGGGACAGACATGAACACTGAAGCTTTCTTT. Together with reference TRBV7-9 and TRBJ1-1, the CDR3 gives the full variable domain: DTGVSQNPRHKITKRGQNVTFRCDPISEHNRLYWYRQTLGQGPEFLTYFQNEAQLEKSRLLSDRFSAERPKGSFSTLEIQRTEQGDSAMYLCASRGTDMNTEAFFGQGTRLTVV.

The V gene is TRBV6-5, the J gene TRBJ1-2, with 9 bases fitting TRBD1. The V and J ends lost 6 bases and 3 bases, in that order; junction bases with no gene match: 2. The CDR3 is 13 amino acids. Germline V gene sequence: CDR1 MNHEY, CDR2 SVGAGI. CDR3 coding DNA: TGTGCCAGCAGAACAGGGGGCTACTATGGCTACACCTTC. This gives the protein CASRTGGYYGYTF.

This clone was observed a single time. The rearrangement uses TRBV2 and TRBJ2-7; D gene uncertain. V lost 5 bases to trimming and J lost 0 bases, with 8 bases between them. CDR1 and CDR2 from the germline V gene are SNHLY and FYNNEI. The CDR3 contains 13 residues. CDR3 protein: CASSPTDSYEQYF. For the CDR3, the DNA is TGTGCCAGCAGTCCTACCGACTCCTACGAGCAGTACTTC.

The chain recombines TRBV2 with TRBJ1-1, with D perhaps matching TRBD1 (5 bases). Germline-derived CDR1 and CDR2 are SNHLY and FYNNEI. The CDR3 spans 14 residues. V was clipped by 7 bases and J by 0 bases, with 12 bases between them. CDR3 bases: TGTGCCAGCACACAGGAAGGATTGAACACTGAAGCTTTCTTT. This codes for CASTQEGLNTEAFF.

The chain joins TRBV6-1 to TRBJ1-2, with D hard to call. In germline, CDR1 is MNHNS, CDR2 SASEGT. V lost 2 bases and J lost 3, with 10 bases in between. The CDR3 is 14 residues long. The CDR3 is CASSEFGSDYGYTF. The CDR3 bases are TGTGCCAGCAGTGAATTCGGGTCAGACTATGGCTACACCTTC.

The CDR3 spells CASSQATWNEQFF. The CDR3 bases are TGTGCCAGCAGCCAAGCCACTTGGAATGAGCAGTTCTTC. The chain is built from TRBV4-2 and TRBJ2-1; no reliable D call. The CDR3 spans 13 residues. Germline V lookup: CDR1 LGHNA, CDR2 YNFKEQ. Trimming removed 1 base at V and 7 bases at J, with 8 bases between.

This chain links TRBV7-2 with TRBJ2-5; possibly TRBD1 for D (5 bases). Trimming pared 1 base from V and 7 bases from J, leaving 13 bases between. Germline V lookup: CDR1 SGHTA, CDR2 FQGNSA. CDR3 size: 14 residues. The CDR3 sequence: CASSLEPGSATQYF. The CDR3 DNA reads TGTGCCAGCAGCTTAGAACCAGGGTCAGCGACCCAGTACTTC.

This clone was observed a single time. The V gene is TRBV27, the J gene TRBJ1-5; D not certain. V lost 6 bases to trimming and J lost 3 bases, with 12 bases between them. The CDR3 sequence is 14 residues long. The germline V gene has CDR1 MNHEY and CDR2 SMNVEV (reference sequence). The CDR3 spells CASRRVADNQPQHF. The CDR3 DNA reads TGTGCCAGCAGGCGGGTGGCAGACAATCAGCCCCAGCATTTT.

V and J are TRBV6-5 and TRBJ1-1, with D unresolved. Trimming removed 10 bases at V and 1 base at J, with 16 bases between. Germline CDR1 and CDR2: MNHEY and SVGAGI. There are 14 residues in the CDR3. The CDR3 loop is CATTRVFQNTEAFF. CDR3 nucleotide sequence: TGTGCCACCACCCGGGTTTTCCAGAACACTGAAGCTTTCTTT.

This clone was recorded once. The chain joins TRBV5-6 to TRBJ2-1, with D possibly matching TRBD1 (5 bases). The germline CDR1 and CDR2 sequences are SGHDT and YYEEEE. V dropped 0 bases and J dropped 2 bases, with 12 bases sitting between them. This CDR3 is 16 amino acids long. The CDR3 here is CASSLVGREPYNEQFF. In DNA form, the CDR3 reads TGTGCCAGCAGCTTGGTGGGCAGGGAACCCTACAATGAGCAGTTCTTC. The full variable domain, completed using reference TRBV5-6 and TRBJ2-1, is DAGVTQSPTHLIKTRGQQVTLRCSPKSGHDTVSWYQQALGQGPQFIFQYYEEEERQRGNFPDRFSGHQFPNYSSELNVNALLLGDSALYLCASSLVGREPYNEQFFGPGTRLTVL.

The chain is built from TRBV6-6 and TRBJ2-7, with TRBD2 identical over 7 bases. Unmatched junction bases numbered 8, after V lost 8 bases and J lost 4 bases. Per germline, CDR1 MNHNY and CDR2 SVGAGI (reference sequence). CDR3 length: 13 amino acids. The CDR3 bases are TGTGCCAGCGGATTAGCGGGCGGGTACGAGCAGTACTTC. This sequence encodes CASGLAGGYEQYF.

V is TRBV6-6 and J is TRBJ2-7; TRBD1 matches 10 bases. Germline V gene sequence: CDR1 MNHNY, CDR2 SVGAGI (reference sequence). The junction had 3 bases not matched to a gene; V was cut back by 6 bases and J by 1 base. The CDR3 consists of 14 residues. For the CDR3, the DNA is TGTGCCAGCAGGATGGGACAGGGGTCCTACGAGCAGTACTTC. This encodes CASRMGQGSYEQYF.

The chain couples TRBV18 to TRBJ2-7, with TRBD2 as a possible D gene (5 bases). Between the trimmed V and J ends, which lost 2 bases and 5 bases, there was a span of 7 bases. The CDR3 covers 12 residues. Germline assignment: CDR1 KGHSH and CDR2 LQKENI. The CDR3 sequence is CASSPAGNEQYF. CDR3 DNA: TGTGCCAGCTCACCAGCGGGCAACGAGCAGTACTTC.

This clone appeared a single time. The chain links TRBV11-2 to TRBJ1-2; no definite D call. With 0 bases removed from V and 8 bases from J, the gap between germline ends came to 13 bases. Germline values: CDR1 SGHAT, CDR2 FQNNGV. The CDR3 covers 14 residues. The CDR3 nucleotides read TGTGCCAGCAGCTTAGATTTGGGAGGGAAGGGCTACACCTTC. Translated: CASSLDLGGKGYTF.

The genes are TRBV10-3 and TRBJ2-3; no clear D. V lost 10 bases and J lost 1, with 15 bases in between. Germline CDR1 is ENHRY and CDR2 is SYGVKD. The CDR3 consists of 14 residues. The CDR3 sequence: CASWSGGGTDTQYF. The CDR3 coding sequence is TGTGCCAGCTGGTCTGGCGGTGGCACAGATACGCAGTATTTT.

This chain joins TRBV10-2 and TRBJ1-2, with 8 bases aligning to TRBD1. This CDR3 has 14 residues. The trim removed 2 bases at V and 6 bases at J, leaving 5 bases unmatched. Per the germline V gene, CDR1 is WSHSY and CDR2 is SAAADI. Here the CDR3 DNA reads TGCGCCAGCAGTGAGCGAGGACAGGGCGATGGCTACACCTTC. Protein sequence: CASSERGQGDGYTF.

The V call is TRBV10-2, the J call TRBJ1-5; the match to TRBD1 covers 12 bases. The CDR3 extends over 13 amino acids. V was clipped by 8 bases and J by 7 bases; unmatched bases: 3. Germline CDR1 reads WSHSY; CDR2 reads SAAADI. The CDR3 region is CASGGQGAQPQHF. The CDR3 DNA reads TGCGCCAGCGGGGGACAGGGGGCCCAGCCCCAGCATTTT.

The V call is TRBV19, the J call TRBJ1-4; TRBD1 aligns across 10 bases. Germline assignment: CDR1 LNHDA and CDR2 SQIVND (reference sequence). V lost 5 bases, J lost 7 bases, and 7 bases stayed unmatched. This CDR3 is 15 amino acids long. This chain's CDR3 is CASSPRQGASEKLFF. CDR3 bases: TGTGCCAGTAGTCCCCGACAGGGGGCGAGTGAAAAACTGTTTTTT. The entire variable domain, with the rest obtained from reference TRBV19 and TRBJ1-4, is as follows: DGGITQSPKYLFRKEGQNVTLSCEQNLNHDAMYWYRQDPGQGLRLIYYSQIVNDFQKGDIAEGYSVSREKKESFPLTVTSAQKNPTAFYLCASSPRQGASEKLFFGSGTQLSVL.

CDR3 protein: CASSTLQGYEQYF. CDR3 sequence (DNA): TGTGCCAGTAGTACGTTACAGGGATACGAGCAGTACTTC. This sequence joins TRBV19 and TRBJ2-7; D may be TRBD1 (6 bases). V lost 4 bases to trimming and J lost 4 bases, with 11 bases between them. Germline lookup yields CDR1 LNHDA and CDR2 SQIVND (reference sequence). This CDR3 has 13 amino acids.

This clone appeared a single time. V gene TRBV7-8 combines with J gene TRBJ1-5, with D unclear. With 5 bases removed from V and 3 bases from J, the gap between germline ends came to 14 bases. The CDR3 has 15 amino acids. Germline loops: CDR1 SGHVS, CDR2 FQNEAQ. The CDR3 coding sequence is TGTGCCAGCAGCCAAGCCGGGTCAACCAATCAGCCCCAGCATTTT. Its translation: CASSQAGSTNQPQHF.